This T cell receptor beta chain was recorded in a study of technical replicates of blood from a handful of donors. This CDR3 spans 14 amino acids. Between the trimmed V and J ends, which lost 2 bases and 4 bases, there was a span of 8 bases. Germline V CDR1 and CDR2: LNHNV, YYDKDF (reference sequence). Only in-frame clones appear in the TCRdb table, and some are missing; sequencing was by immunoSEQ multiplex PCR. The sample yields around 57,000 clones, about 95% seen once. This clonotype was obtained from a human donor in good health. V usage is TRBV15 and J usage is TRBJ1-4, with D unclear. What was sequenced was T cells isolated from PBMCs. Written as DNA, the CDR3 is TGTGCCACCAGCAGACCGACGGGTAATGAAAAACTGTTTTTT. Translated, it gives CATSRPTGNEKLFF.